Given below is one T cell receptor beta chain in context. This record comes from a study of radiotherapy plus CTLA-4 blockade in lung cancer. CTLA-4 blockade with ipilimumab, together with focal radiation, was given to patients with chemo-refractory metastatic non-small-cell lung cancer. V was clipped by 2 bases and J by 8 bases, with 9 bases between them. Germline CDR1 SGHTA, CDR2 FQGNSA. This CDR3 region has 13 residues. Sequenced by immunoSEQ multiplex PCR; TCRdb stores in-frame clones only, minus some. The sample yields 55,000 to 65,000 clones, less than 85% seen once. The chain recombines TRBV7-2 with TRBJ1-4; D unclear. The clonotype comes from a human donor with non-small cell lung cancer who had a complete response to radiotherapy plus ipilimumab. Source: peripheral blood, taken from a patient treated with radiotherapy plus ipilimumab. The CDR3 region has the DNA TGTGCCAGCAGCTTATACTCCGGGGAAAAACTGTTTTTT. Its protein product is CASSLYSGEKLFF.